This is a list of T cell receptor beta chains from one sample in a study of T cells in localized non-small cell lung cancer. Only in-frame clones appear in the TCRdb table, and some are missing; sequencing was by immunoSEQ multiplex PCR. In the table there are about 77,000 clones, approximately 90% of which are singletons. Sequencing was performed on peripheral blood, taken before any cancer treatment. These receptors all come from a woman aged 40-75 years with stage I squamous cell lung carcinoma. The CDR3 runs from the conserved cysteine through the conserved F or W. Each record gives: J gene, CDR3 length, V gene, D gene, clone size, CDR3 DNA, CDR3 protein. A D gene is named only where the DNA matches it firmly. Clone sizes are given selectively: once, few, many, or a class where the clone is expanded.

TRBJ2-2	13	TRBV11-3	NA	NA	TGTGCCAGCAGCTTAGGGTTGACCGGGGAGCTGTTTTTT	CASSLGLTGELFF
TRBJ2-7	14	TRBV6-5	NA	NA	TGTGCCAGCAGTAAGGGACAGACTAGCTACGAGCAGTACTTC	CASSKGQTSYEQYF
TRBJ1-5	15	TRBV4-1	NA	once	TGCGCCAGCAGCCAAGAGGGGGTTAGGTGGCAGCCCCAGCATTTT	CASSQEGVRWQPQHF
TRBJ1-4	14	TRBV5-1	NA	few	TGCGCCAGCAGCTCGGGGGCAACTAATGAAAAACTGTTTTTT	CASSSGATNEKLFF
TRBJ1-1	13	TRBV29-1	NA	NA	TGCAGCGTCCGCAGGCCCCTTACCATTGAAGCTTTCTTT	CSVRRPLTIEAFF
TRBJ2-3	14	TRBV7-2	NA	NA	TGTGCCAGCAGCTTAGCCTCGGGGGTGGATACGCAGTATTTT	CASSLASGVDTQYF
TRBJ2-7	15	TRBV18	NA	NA	TGTGCCAGCTCACCACTTCCGGGACGCGGCTCCGAGCAGTACTTC	CASSPLPGRGSEQYF
TRBJ2-7	12	TRBV2	NA	NA	TGTGCCAGCAGCTGGGCCGGATACGAGCAGTACTTC	CASSWAGYEQYF
TRBJ1-1	13	TRBV27	TRBD1	NA	TGTGCCACCCGGACAGGGGGCCCCACTGAAGCTTTCTTT	CATRTGGPTEAFF
TRBJ2-5	17	TRBV2	NA	NA	TGTGCCAGCAGCGACCCGCCTAGAGGGTTCTCGGCGGAGACCCAGTACTTC	CASSDPPRGFSAETQYF
TRBJ2-7	14	TRBV30	TRBD1	NA	TGTGCCTGGAGAAACGGGACAGGCTCGGTCGAGCAGTACTTC	CAWRNGTGSVEQYF
TRBJ2-6	16	TRBV2	TRBD1	NA	TGTGCCACATCCGGGACAGGGGTCTTTCGGGCCAACGTCCTGACTTTC	CATSGTGVFRANVLTF
TRBJ1-2	12	TRBV27	NA	NA	TGTGCCAGCAGCTGGGGGGGGGCTGGCTACACCTTC	CASSWGGAGYTF
TRBJ2-6	16	TRBV4-1	NA	NA	TGCGCCAGCAGCCAAGACATGGCTGCTGGGGCCAACGTCCTGACTTTC	CASSQDMAAGANVLTF